One sample yielded the 18 T cell receptor beta chains listed below, sequenced in a study of vaccination and CD4 T cells after COVID-19. Treatment indicated: approximately 9-day PBMC culture with coronavirus spike peptide pools or control peptides (ViraFEST assay). With the Oncomine TCR Beta short-read assay, DNA from cultured CD4+ T cells was sequenced. TCRdb redid the calling of the PCR reads with MiXCR, one entry per CDR3 protein. The data show around 12,000 distinct CDR3 sequences, with 55% to 75% seen just once and around 13% held by the top ten. Their target antigens are unknown. The sample was CD4+ T cells from blood, cultured in vitro. Receptors originate from a human donor who had recovered from COVID-19.

This clonotype was seen only once. The genes are TRBV7-2 and TRBJ2-7, with D possibly TRBD2 on 5 matching bases. Per the germline V gene, CDR1 is SGHTA and CDR2 is FQGNSA. Trimming left V 1 base short and J 4 bases short, with 8 bases between. The CDR3 consists of 13 residues. Written as DNA, the CDR3 is TGTGCCAGCAGCTTAGTGGACTTTTACGAGCAGTACTTC. It is translated as CASSLVDFYEQYF.

The rearrangement joins TRBV28 to TRBJ2-7, with 8 positions matching TRBD1. The trim removed 3 bases at V and 0 bases at J, leaving 7 bases unmatched. Germline CDR1 and CDR2: MDHEN and SYDVKM. The CDR3 has 16 amino acids. CDR3 sequence reads: CASSFQGAQGSYEQYF. The CDR3 bases are TGTGCCAGCAGTTTTCAGGGGGCCCAAGGCTCCTACGAGCAGTACTTC. Full variable domain (rest looked up from reference TRBV28 and TRBJ2-7): DVKVTQSSRYLVKRTGEKVFLECVQDMDHENMFWYRQDPGLGLRLIYFSYDVKMKEKGDIPEGYSVSREKKERFSLILESASTNQTSMYLCASSFQGAQGSYEQYFGPGTRLTVT.

The V gene is TRBV5-4, the J gene TRBJ2-5; D unresolved. Per the germline V gene, CDR1 is SGHNT and CDR2 is YYREEE (reference sequence). CDR3 length equals 15 residues. Trimming cost V 0 bases and J 2 bases, with 11 bases left between them. The CDR3 spells CASSLGDTGQETQYF. The CDR3 DNA reads TGTGCCAGCAGCTTGGGGGATACTGGACAAGAGACCCAGTACTTC.

This clonotype has just a few counts. The rearrangement links TRBV20-1 to TRBJ2-5; 7 bases are shared with TRBD2. The CDR3 is made up of 14 amino acids. The junction had 5 bases not matched to a gene; V was cut back by 2 bases and J by 2 bases. Germline V gene data show CDR1 as DFQATT and CDR2 as SNEGSKA (reference sequence). CDR3 in DNA: TGCAGTGCTAGAAAAGCGGGGCCTCAAGAGACCCAGTACTTC. As protein: CSARKAGPQETQYF.

This chain joins TRBV6-1 and TRBJ2-1; 7 nucleotides match TRBD1. CDR3 length: 14 amino acids. Germline lookup yields CDR1 MNHNS and CDR2 SASEGT. The junction had 6 bases not matched to a gene; V was cut back by 6 bases and J by 4 bases. CDR3: CASRRQGTYNEQFF. CDR3 bases: TGTGCCAGCAGAAGACAGGGAACTTACAATGAGCAGTTCTTC.

This clonotype was seen a few times. The chain is built from TRBV19 and TRBJ1-5; D is unresolved. This CDR3 spans 14 amino acids. The V and J ends lost 3 bases and 3 bases respectively, with 9 bases between them. Germline V gene sequence: CDR1 LNHDA, CDR2 SQIVND (reference sequence). The CDR3 sequence is CASSMWRDNQPQHF. DNA for the CDR3: TGTGCCAGTAGTATGTGGAGGGACAATCAGCCCCAGCATTTT.

The V gene is TRBV7-2, the J gene TRBJ2-6, with TRBD1 matching over 12 bases. There are 19 residues in the CDR3. Germline loops: CDR1 SGHTA, CDR2 FQGNSA. Trimming at V came to 5 bases and at J to 3 bases, leaving 11 bases not matched to a gene. The CDR3 region has the DNA TGTGCCAGCAGCAACACGCCGGGACAGGGGGCTTTTGGGGCCAACGTCCTGACTTTC. Translated: CASSNTPGQGAFGANVLTF.

The chain has TRBV2 and TRBJ2-3; a weak D match, TRBD2 (6 bases). Germline V gives CDR1 SNHLY, CDR2 FYNNEI. Deletions cut 5 bases from V and 6 bases from J, with 21 bases between. The CDR3 runs to 16 residues. The CDR3 nucleotides read TGTGCCAGCAGTAGATCCGGAGGGAAAATTTCCGATACGCAGTATTTT. Encoded protein: CASSRSGGKISDTQYF. The complete variable domain, with remaining parts taken from reference TRBV2 and TRBJ2-3, reads EPEVTQTPSHQVTQMGQEVILRCVPISNHLYFYWYRQILGQKVEFLVSFYNNEISEKSEIFDDQFSVERPDGSNFTLKIRSTKLEDSAMYFCASSRSGGKISDTQYFGPGTRLTVL.

This clonotype has more than one count but fewer than ten. V is TRBV20-1 and J is TRBJ2-5, with unresolved D. The CDR3 runs to 12 residues. The germline V gene has CDR1 DFQATT and CDR2 SNEGSKA (reference sequence). With 6 bases removed from V and 11 bases from J, the gap between germline ends came to 19 bases. DNA for the CDR3: TGCAGTGCCACCCCCCCTACTTTGTCACAGTACTTC. This codes for CSATPPTLSQYF.

The chain joins TRBV7-9 to TRBJ2-2; D possibly corresponds to TRBD1 (5 bases). The CDR3 loop spans 14 amino acids. The germline CDR1 and CDR2 sequences are SEHNR and FQNEAQ (reference sequence). V was shortened by 4 bases and J by 7 bases, with 13 bases between the two germline ends. The CDR3 DNA sequence: TGTGCCAGCAGCTGGAGTTTAGGGGTCGGGGAGCTGTTTTTT. It translates to CASSWSLGVGELFF.

The chain couples TRBV6-1 to TRBJ2-7, with 7 bases that match TRBD1. CDR3 size: 14 residues. Unmatched junction bases numbered 5, after V lost 4 bases and J lost 2 bases. CDR1 and CDR2 from the germline V gene are MNHNS and SASEGT. The CDR3 loop is CASSGQGGPYEQYF. The CDR3 DNA is TGTGCCAGCAGTGGACAGGGTGGTCCCTACGAGCAGTACTTC.

This clonotype showed up just a few times. CDR3 coding DNA: TGCAGTGCTAGGGCGGGAGTGTTACAAGAGACCCAGTACTTC. Translation: CSARAGVLQETQYF. This chain uses TRBV20-1 with TRBJ2-5, with 7 bases that match TRBD2. Germline V gives CDR1 DFQATT, CDR2 SNEGSKA (reference sequence). The junction had 6 bases not matched to a gene; V was cut back by 3 bases and J by 2 bases. The length of the CDR3 is 14 residues.

Note on this clonotype: One end of the junction does not line up with germline, which may come from a read error. The rearrangement joins TRBV19 to TRBJ2-3; 9 bases align to TRBD2. The germline V gene has CDR1 LNHDA and CDR2 SQIVND (reference sequence). This CDR3 is 12 amino acids long. CDR3 in amino acids: CCSGSRADTQYF. CDR3 in DNA: TGCTGTAGCGGGAGCAGGGCAGATACGCAGTATTTT.

The chain couples TRBV6-4 to TRBJ2-3, with D unresolved. This CDR3 has 14 amino acids. Per germline, CDR1 MRHNA and CDR2 SNTAGT. V gave up 4 bases and J gave up 2 bases, with 10 bases separating them. The CDR3 DNA reads TGTGCCAGCAGTGTAGAACCTTACACAGATACGCAGTATTTT. Translating it yields CASSVEPYTDTQYF.

The chain is built from TRBV3-1 and TRBJ1-5; 8 positions match TRBD1. Germline CDR1 is LGHDT and CDR2 is YNNKEL (reference sequence). Trimming took 3 bases from V and 4 from J; bases not matched to a gene: 5. The CDR3 has 15 amino acids. The CDR3 loop reads CASSQDRARNQPQHF. For the CDR3, the DNA is TGTGCCAGCAGCCAGGACAGGGCTAGAAATCAGCCCCAGCATTTT.

This clonotype was recorded a few times. The chain uses TRBV20-1 and TRBJ1-5, with D hard to call. The germline gives CDR1 DFQATT, CDR2 SNEGSKA (reference sequence). The V gene lost 4 bases and the J gene lost 2 bases, with 12 bases spanning the gap. The CDR3 sequence is 14 residues long. The DNA for the CDR3 is TGCAGTGCTAAGAAGGGTAGTGGCAATCAGCCCCAGCATTTT. The encoded protein is CSAKKGSGNQPQHF.

This clonotype was found a few times. The rearrangement links TRBV27 to TRBJ1-3, with 8 bases matching TRBD1. CDR3 length equals 15 residues. After removal of 5 bases from V and 4 bases from J, the junction contained 7 bases not matched to a gene. Germline assignment: CDR1 MNHEY and CDR2 SMNVEV (reference sequence). CDR3 sequence (DNA): TGTGCCAGCAGTCTAAACAGGGGGGCCGGAAACACCATATATTTT. Translating gives CASSLNRGAGNTIYF.

This clonotype was detected only a few times. This rearrangement joins TRBV6-5 to TRBJ1-2, with 8 positions matching TRBD1. Germline V gene data show CDR1 as MNHEY and CDR2 as SVGAGI. The CDR3 contains 13 residues. The V and J ends lost 4 bases and 8 bases, in that order; junction bases with no gene match: 6. For the CDR3, the DNA is TGTGCCAGCAGTTCGGGGACAGGCGAGGGCTACACCTTC. Its protein product is CASSSGTGEGYTF.